One and the same sample provided the 26 T cell receptor beta chains below, sequenced in a study of T cell responses to AZD1222 COVID-19 vaccine listed by TCRdb under 2021. Interpreted using the paper, the time point label stands for: baseline before first vaccination. The library was built by means of the immunoSEQ multiplex PCR assay. TCRdb's version of the immuneACCESS table is confined to in-frame rearrangements and falls short of the full clone set. An unresolved V gene accounts for under half of the shortfall where checked; the remainder is of unknown origin. Here the sample has about 100,000 clones; approximately 91% occur a single time. The ten largest clones represent 16% of the sample. This specimen consisted of peripheral blood, obtained on day 0 of AZD1222 vaccination. The receptor set was obtained from an adult in good health.

The gene calls are TRBV6-5 and TRBJ1-1, with no clear D. Looked up from germline, CDR1 is MNHEY and CDR2 is SVGAGI. V was clipped by 8 bases and J by 7 bases, with 8 bases between them. This CDR3 has 10 amino acids. CDR3 sequence reads: CASREFEAFF. CDR3 coding DNA: TGTGCCAGCCGCGAGTTTGAAGCTTTCTTT.

The rearrangement links TRBV19 to TRBJ2-1; TRBD2 might be the D (5 bases). Trimming shortened V by 5 bases and J by 0 bases, and 14 bases separated the two germline ends. This CDR3 spans 16 amino acids. Germline loops: CDR1 LNHDA, CDR2 SQIVND (reference sequence). Written as DNA, the CDR3 is TGTGCCAGTAGTTCGCTATCCGGGAACTCCTACAATGAGCAGTTCTTC. Translation: CASSSLSGNSYNEQFF.

The chain recombines TRBV28 with TRBJ2-1; 11 nucleotides line up with TRBD2. The germline CDR1 and CDR2 sequences are MDHEN and SYDVKM. The length of the CDR3 is 17 residues. The trim removed 2 bases at V and 4 bases at J, leaving 7 bases unmatched. The CDR3: CASSLRRLAGLYNEQFF. CDR3 in DNA: TGTGCCAGCAGTTTAAGGAGACTAGCGGGATTATACAATGAGCAGTTCTTC. The full variable domain, its missing parts supplied by reference TRBV28 and TRBJ2-1, is DVKVTQSSRYLVKRTGEKVFLECVQDMDHENMFWYRQDPGLGLRLIYFSYDVKMKEKGDIPEGYSVSREKKERFSLILESASTNQTSMYLCASSLRRLAGLYNEQFFGPGTRLTVL.

The genes are TRBV6-5 and TRBJ1-4; no firm D call. CDR1 is MNHEY, CDR2 SVGAGI, per germline. CDR3 length: 14 amino acids. Trimming removed 6 bases from V and 0 bases from J, with 8 bases in between. CDR3 in DNA: TGTGCCAGCAGAGATCAAGCAACTAATGAAAAACTGTTTTTT. As protein: CASRDQATNEKLFF.

The rearrangement uses TRBV4-2 and TRBJ2-7, with no clear D. V was shortened by 3 bases and J by 1 base, with 10 bases between the two germline ends. Looked up from germline, CDR1 is LGHNA and CDR2 is YNFKEQ. CDR3 length: 14 amino acids. The CDR3 is CASSQSSESYEQYF. DNA for the CDR3: TGTGCCAGCAGCCAGTCCAGTGAGTCCTACGAGCAGTACTTC.

The CDR3, as DNA: TGCGCCAGCAGTTCTCCACAGGGCTCTGGGGCCAACGTCCTGACTTTC. Protein sequence: CASSSPQGSGANVLTF. The rearrangement links TRBV4-1 to TRBJ2-6; tentative D call: TRBD1 (6 bases). Germline V gives CDR1 MGHRA, CDR2 YSYEKL. V lost 6 bases, J lost 0 bases, and 12 bases lay in between. The CDR3 spans 16 residues.

This chain uses TRBV28 with TRBJ1-6; tentative D call: TRBD1 (5 bases). Germline CDR1 MDHEN, CDR2 SYDVKM. There are 17 residues in the CDR3. The V end lost 6 bases, the J end lost 8 bases, and 23 bases lay between the germline ends. The CDR3, as DNA: TGTGCCAGCAGAGACTCGGGACCGGCGATTTTTTATTCACCCCTCCACTTT. Its protein is CASRDSGPAIFYSPLHF.

The chain employs TRBV7-9 and TRBJ1-2; tentative D call: TRBD1 (6 bases). The CDR3 has 12 residues. Trimming removed 4 bases from V and 10 bases from J, with 13 bases in between. Germline lookup yields CDR1 SEHNR and CDR2 FQNEAQ (reference sequence). In DNA, the CDR3 is TGTGCCAGCAGCTCAGACAGGTACATCTACACCTTC. Encoded protein: CASSSDRYIYTF. The full variable domain, in which reference TRBV7-9 and TRBJ1-2 provide the parts outside the CDR3, is DTGVSQNPRHKITKRGQNVTFRCDPISEHNRLYWYRQTLGQGPEFLTYFQNEAQLEKSRLLSDRFSAERPKGSFSTLEIQRTEQGDSAMYLCASSSDRYIYTFGSGTRLTVV.

This clone appeared a single time. The chain uses TRBV30 and TRBJ1-1; D gene ambiguous. CDR1 and CDR2 (germline): GTSNPN, SVGIG (reference sequence). There are 11 residues in the CDR3. Between the trimmed V and J ends, which lost 2 bases and 7 bases, there was a span of 8 bases. Written as DNA, the CDR3 is TGTGCCTGGAGTCTCCGAGATGAAGCTTTCTTT. The encoded protein is CAWSLRDEAFF. Based on the CDR3 plus reference TRBV30 and TRBJ1-1, the full variable domain is SQTIHQWPATLVQPVGSPLSLECTVEGTSNPNLYWYRQAAGRGLQLLFYSVGIGQISSEVPQNLSASRPQDRQFILSSKKLLLSDSGFYLCAWSLRDEAFFGQGTRLTVV.

The V call is TRBV7-7, the J call TRBJ1-5; 7 nucleotides align to TRBD1. Germline loops: CDR1 SSHAT, CDR2 FNYEAQ (reference sequence). The CDR3 is 15 residues long. V lost 5 bases, J lost 4 bases, and 8 bases stayed unmatched. CDR3 in amino acids: CASSATRDSNQPQHF. The CDR3 coding sequence is TGTGCCAGCAGCGCCACCCGGGACAGTAATCAGCCCCAGCATTTT.

The rearrangement links TRBV13 to TRBJ1-2, with D hard to call. Trimming pared 5 bases from V and 3 bases from J, leaving 16 bases between. The CDR3 extends over 15 amino acids. Germline loops: CDR1 PRHDT, CDR2 FYEKMQ (reference sequence). The CDR3 loop reads CASSVMTNDYYGYTF. CDR3 bases: TGTGCCAGCAGCGTAATGACAAATGATTACTATGGCTACACCTTC.

The chain joins TRBV7-9 to TRBJ2-1; 10 bases line up with TRBD2. The germline V gene encodes CDR1 SEHNR and CDR2 FQNEAQ (reference sequence). The V segment lost 1 base and the J segment 7 bases; nucleotides outside the gene matches: 13. CDR3 length equals 18 residues. The CDR3 nucleotides are TGTGCCAGCAGCTTAGGGCTAGCGGGGGCACCCTTTTGGAATGAGCAGTTCTTC. It specifies CASSLGLAGAPFWNEQFF.

The V and J genes are TRBV7-2 and TRBJ2-3; TRBD2 might be the D (5 bases). Trimming shortened V by 6 bases and J by 4 bases, and 11 bases separated the two germline ends. The length of the CDR3 is 13 residues. The V gene's germline CDR1 is SGHTA and CDR2 FQGNSA. DNA for the CDR3: TGTGCCAGCAGATCCGGAGGTGCAGATACGCAGTATTTT. This encodes CASRSGGADTQYF.

The count of this clone is one. CDR3 amino acids: CASNDLAGDYEQYF. The CDR3 nucleotides are TGTGCCAGCAACGACCTGGCGGGGGACTACGAGCAGTACTTC. The chain has TRBV11-2 and TRBJ2-7, with 7 bases that match TRBD2. Germline V CDR1 and CDR2: SGHAT, FQNNGV. This CDR3 comprises 14 residues. V lost 7 bases and J lost 3; bases outside the gene matches: 9.

The gene calls are TRBV11-2 and TRBJ2-1; no firm D call. Per the germline V gene, CDR1 is SGHAT and CDR2 is FQNNGV. V dropped 6 bases and J dropped 9 bases, with 9 bases sitting between them. This CDR3 is 11 amino acids long. The CDR3 sequence: CASSTGAEQFF. The CDR3 region has the DNA TGTGCCAGCAGTACCGGCGCTGAGCAGTTCTTC.

J is TRBJ1-2 and V is TRBV11-2, with a weak D call TRBD1 (5 bases). Germline V gene data show CDR1 as SGHAT and CDR2 as FQNNGV. The CDR3 extends over 15 amino acids. V lost 6 bases, J lost 3 bases, and 17 bases lay in between. As DNA, the CDR3 is TGTGCCAGCAGGCCCCCCGGACAAAAGTACTATGGCTACACCTTC. It encodes CASRPPGQKYYGYTF.

A note on this clone: Given the absence of the conserved phenylalanine or tryptophan at the CDR3 end, a read error is likely. This sequence joins TRBV5-4 and TRBJ1-2; D is uncertain. Germline assignment: CDR1 SGHNT and CDR2 YYREEE (reference sequence). This CDR3 is 14 amino acids long. Deletions cut 3 bases from V and 6 bases from J, with 15 bases between. CDR3 loop: CASSSFEGGNGYTL. CDR3 in DNA: TGTGCCAGCAGCTCGTTTGAGGGAGGGAATGGCTACACCCTC.

The chain has TRBV11-2 and TRBJ2-4; no definite D call. This CDR3 contains 15 residues. CDR1 SGHAT and CDR2 FQNNGV come from the germline V gene. The germline V and J ends were trimmed by 1 base and 0 bases, with 7 bases remaining between them. The CDR3 sequence: CASSLATVAKNIQYF. The CDR3, as DNA: TGTGCCAGCAGCTTAGCAACCGTAGCCAAAAACATTCAGTACTTC.

Concerning this clone itself: Compared with germline, one end of the junction differs, possibly owing to a read error. In DNA form, the CDR3 reads TGTGCCAGCAGTTTTAGCGGGAGGGAATATTGGGTCTTC. Protein sequence: CASSFSGREYWVF. The chain carries TRBV27 and TRBJ2-1; 11 nucleotides agree with TRBD2. The CDR3 runs to 13 residues. Germline V gene data show CDR1 as MNHEY and CDR2 as SMNVEV (reference sequence).

CDR3 sequence (DNA): TGTGCCAGCAGCTTAGGCCCAGCGGGGAGAATCCAAGAGACCCAGTACTTC. This sequence encodes CASSLGPAGRIQETQYF. J is TRBJ2-5 and V is TRBV11-2; the match to TRBD2 covers 7 bases. The CDR3 runs 17 residues. V dropped 1 base and J dropped 1; count of bases not matched to a gene: 9. Germline V gene lookup returns CDR1 SGHAT and CDR2 FQNNGV.

The genes are TRBV11-2 and TRBJ2-2; 7 bases are a match to TRBD1. Germline CDR1 and CDR2: SGHAT and FQNNGV. Trimming removed 5 bases from V and 6 bases from J; junction bases left unmatched: 6. This CDR3 is built from 14 residues. CDR3 in amino acids: CASSPRTGPGELFF. In DNA form, the CDR3 reads TGTGCCAGCAGCCCTCGGACAGGACCCGGGGAGCTGTTTTTT.

V usage is TRBV2 and J usage is TRBJ1-1; weak D call: TRBD1 (5 bases). Deletions cut 5 bases from V and 7 bases from J, with 11 bases between. CDR1 SNHLY and CDR2 FYNNEI come from the germline V gene. This CDR3 region has 12 residues. CDR3 amino acids: CASSLGTYEAFF. In DNA, the CDR3 is TGTGCCAGCAGTCTCGGGACGTATGAAGCTTTCTTT.

The chain is built from TRBV5-5 and TRBJ1-5; no clear D. The CDR3 is made up of 15 amino acids. With 2 bases removed from V and 0 bases from J, the gap between germline ends came to 9 bases. Germline-derived CDR1 and CDR2 are SGHKS and YYEKEE (reference sequence). Here the CDR3 reads CASSLSVLSNQPQHF. CDR3 sequence (DNA): TGTGCCAGCAGCTTATCAGTCCTTAGCAATCAGCCCCAGCATTTT.

The V and J genes are TRBV7-2 and TRBJ2-3, with D perhaps matching TRBD2 (6 bases). In germline, CDR1 is SGHTA, CDR2 FQGNSA. The CDR3 covers 13 residues. Trimming took 5 bases from V and 8 from J, leaving 14 bases between them. CDR3 sequence: CASSPLRGGTQYF. DNA of the CDR3: TGTGCCAGCAGCCCCCTTCGGGGAGGTACGCAGTATTTT.

V is TRBV2 and J is TRBJ2-1; 11 bases match TRBD2. The CDR3 totals 15 residues. The germline gives CDR1 SNHLY, CDR2 FYNNEI. V lost 6 bases to trimming and J lost 4 bases; unmatched junction nucleotides: 5. This CDR3 is CASRPGTSGYNEQFF. DNA for the CDR3: TGTGCCAGCAGACCGGGGACTAGCGGTTACAATGAGCAGTTCTTC.

This sequence joins TRBV2 and TRBJ2-7, with a tentative D call TRBD2 (8 bases). Trimming took 7 bases from V and 0 from J, leaving 22 bases between them. Germline V CDR1 and CDR2: SNHLY, FYNNEI. This CDR3 region has 17 residues. The CDR3: CASTFPSGGTVSYEQYF. The CDR3 DNA reads as TGTGCCAGCACCTTTCCCTCGGGGGGGACAGTCTCCTACGAGCAGTACTTC.